This T cell receptor (beta chain) was observed in a study of T cell clonotyping in hematopoietic cell transplantation. General study findings and limits: Broader posttransplant TCR repertoire diversity was predicted by graft donor and pretransplant recipient Inverse Simpson Index values. Recipient TCR diversity dropped after transplant; expanded clonotypes rose from day 30 to 180.

The V and J ends lost 5 bases and 6 bases, in that order; junction bases with no gene match: 8. Germline V lookup: CDR1 LNHDA, CDR2 SQIVND (reference sequence). This CDR3 region has 15 residues. Only in-frame clones appear in the TCRdb table, and some are missing; sequencing was by immunoSEQ multiplex PCR. The repertoire consists of over 25,000 clones, with approximately 90% occurring once and the leading ten covering around 11%. Comment on this clone: Antigen specificity is unknown.

The chain uses TRBV19 and TRBJ1-1; 11 nucleotides agree with TRBD1. Sequencing was performed on PBMCs, taken 100 days after allogeneic stem cell transplant. The receptor's source is a female patient aged 50-59 years who had an allogeneic stem cell transplant from a related donor, so the T cells may come from the graft donor. Some clones in this sample may be carry-over from other donors' samples. CDR3 loop: CASSPGVGQGAEAFF. In DNA, the CDR3 is TGTGCCAGTAGTCCCGGAGTGGGACAGGGGGCTGAAGCTTTCTTT.